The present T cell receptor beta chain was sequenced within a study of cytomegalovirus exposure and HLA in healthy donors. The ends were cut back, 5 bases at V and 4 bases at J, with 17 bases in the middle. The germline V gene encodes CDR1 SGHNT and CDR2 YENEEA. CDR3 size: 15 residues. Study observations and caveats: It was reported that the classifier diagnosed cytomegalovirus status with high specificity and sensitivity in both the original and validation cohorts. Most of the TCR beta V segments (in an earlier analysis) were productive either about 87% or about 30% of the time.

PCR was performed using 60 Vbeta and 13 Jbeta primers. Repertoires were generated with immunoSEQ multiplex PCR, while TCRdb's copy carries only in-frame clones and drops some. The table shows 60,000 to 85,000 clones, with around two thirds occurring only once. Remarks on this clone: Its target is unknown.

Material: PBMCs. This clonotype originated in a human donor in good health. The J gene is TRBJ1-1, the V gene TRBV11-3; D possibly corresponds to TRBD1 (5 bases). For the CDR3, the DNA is TGTGCCAGCAGCCCCCATTCTGGGGGGGGCACTGAAGCTTTCTTT. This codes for CASSPHSGGGTEAFF.